A selection of T cell receptor beta chains follows, all from one sample in a study of shared clonotypes between healthy human individuals. TCRdb keeps only in-frame clones here, not all; method: immunoSEQ multiplex PCR. The profile covers fewer than 800,000 clones, with roughly nine tenths appearing a single time and 20% to 25% taken by the ten largest. Sequencing used naive CD8+ T cells sorted from blood. These TCRs come from a man younger than 45 in good health. Both conserved end residues are part of each CDR3. The order of the fields is V gene, J gene, D gene, CDR3 length, clone size, CDR3 protein, CDR3 DNA. A D gene is named only where the DNA matches it firmly. Clone size appears in some rows only: once, few, many, or a class for an expanded clone.

TRBV29-1	TRBJ2-7	-	11	-	CSVEETHEQYF	TGCAGCGTTGAAGAAACCCACGAGCAGTACTTC
TRBV21-1	TRBJ2-3	-	18	-	CASSKFPGARDSGDTQYF	TGTGCCAGCAGCAAGTTCCCCGGGGCGCGGGATTCGGGAGATACGCAGTATTTT
TRBV6-6	TRBJ1-2	TRBD1	15	-	CASSYRGGADYGYTF	TGTGCCAGCAGTTACAGAGGGGGCGCCGACTATGGCTACACCTTC
TRBV27	TRBJ1-5	TRBD1	14	-	CASSLSGQGAPQHF	TGTGCCAGCAGTTTATCTGGACAGGGGGCCCCCCAGCATTTT
TRBV27	TRBJ1-4	-	14	-	CASSLYYSDEKLFF	TGTGCCAGCAGTTTATATTACAGTGATGAAAAACTGTTTTTT
TRBV15	TRBJ2-7	-	16	-	CATSTGVTGRSYEQYF	TGTGCCACCAGCACGGGCGTTACAGGTAGATCCTACGAGCAGTACTTC
TRBV27	TRBJ2-7	TRBD2	16	-	CASYGLAGGGPYEQYF	TGTGCCAGCTACGGACTAGCGGGAGGTGGTCCCTACGAGCAGTACTTC
TRBV7-8	TRBJ2-7	TRBD2	14	-	CASSLAPSGRQQYF	TGTGCCAGCAGCTTAGCTCCTAGCGGGAGGCAGCAGTACTTC
TRBV7-6	TRBJ2-3	-	15	-	CASSSEAGRTDTQYF	TGTGCCAGCAGCTCCGAGGCCGGGCGCACAGATACGCAGTATTTT
TRBV27	TRBJ2-1	TRBD2	14	-	CASSLAGGTNEQFF	TGTGCCAGCAGTTTAGCGGGAGGGACAAATGAGCAGTTCTTC
TRBV5-1	TRBJ2-1	TRBD2	16	-	CASSWRTSGSGYEQFF	TGCGCCAGCAGCTGGAGGACTAGCGGGAGCGGTTATGAGCAGTTCTTC
TRBV6-5	TRBJ1-1	-	14	-	CASSTGHTNTEAFF	TGTGCCAGCAGTACGGGACACACGAACACTGAAGCTTTCTTT
TRBV7-9	TRBJ2-3	-	12	-	CASSLESDTQYF	TGTGCCAGCAGCTTAGAATCAGATACGCAGTATTTT
TRBV30	TRBJ2-7	TRBD1	15	-	CAWSDRTGGAYEQYF	TGTGCCTGGAGCGACAGGACAGGGGGAGCCTACGAGCAGTACTTC
TRBV4-1	TRBJ2-6	TRBD1	20	-	CASSHFIPGQGVSGANVLTF	TGCGCCAGCAGCCATTTCATTCCGGGACAGGGGGTGTCTGGGGCCAACGTCCTGACTTTC
TRBV27	TRBJ2-2	-	15	-	CASRLVDARTGELFF	TGTGCCAGCCGGCTTGTAGACGCCCGGACCGGGGAGCTGTTTTTT
TRBV7-3	TRBJ2-1	-	16	-	CASSLNGRLGYNEQFF	TGTGCCAGCAGCTTAAATGGCCGTCTGGGTTACAATGAGCAGTTCTTC
TRBV29-1	TRBJ2-7	TRBD1	12	-	CSAGTGVYEQYF	TGCAGCGCCGGGACAGGTGTCTACGAGCAGTACTTC
TRBV7-9	TRBJ2-7	-	12	-	CASSLRSYEQYF	TGTGCCAGCAGCCTTCGATCTTACGAGCAGTACTTC
TRBV19	TRBJ1-5	-	14	-	CASSSGTDNQPQHF	TGTGCCAGTAGTAGCGGGACGGATAATCAGCCCCAGCATTTT
TRBV27	TRBJ2-7	-	15	-	CASSLGPSSSYEQYF	TGTGCCAGCAGTCTGGGTCCTTCGTCGTCCTACGAGCAGTACTTC
TRBV19	TRBJ2-7	-	11	-	CASALGAQQYF	TGTGCCAGTGCCCTCGGGGCGCAGCAGTACTTC
TRBV6-6	TRBJ1-5	-	15	once	CASKPTDSPFSPQHF	TGTGCCAGCAAACCAACGGACAGCCCGTTTTCGCCCCAGCATTTT
TRBV30	TRBJ1-4	TRBD1	15	-	CACPRSGQGYEKLFF	TGTGCCTGCCCCCGGTCGGGACAGGGTTACGAAAAACTGTTTTTT
TRBV6-5	TRBJ2-2	-	16	-	CASSYSPAENTGELFF	TGTGCCAGCAGTTACTCTCCGGCAGAGAACACCGGGGAGCTGTTTTTT
TRBV7-9	TRBJ2-5	-	14	-	CASSLAGNQETQYF	TGTGCCAGCAGCTTAGCGGGTAACCAAGAGACCCAGTACTTC
TRBV4-1	TRBJ2-1	TRBD2	18	-	CASSQAGPGTSFYNEQFF	TGCGCCAGCAGCCAAGCAGGGCCCGGGACTAGCTTCTACAATGAGCAGTTCTTC
TRBV4-1	TRBJ2-7	TRBD1	16	-	CASSQGGGQGFYEQYF	TGCGCCAGCAGCCAAGGGGGGGGACAGGGATTCTACGAGCAGTACTTC
TRBV6-6	TRBJ2-5	-	16	-	CASSYSNARGSETQYF	TGTGCCAGCAGTTACTCGAATGCGAGGGGATCGGAGACCCAGTACTTC
TRBV9	TRBJ2-1	TRBD1	15	-	CASSGSGTGANEQFF	TGTGCCAGCAGCGGTTCCGGGACAGGGGCCAATGAGCAGTTCTTC
TRBV30	TRBJ2-6	-	14	once	CAWSEGSGANVLTF	TGTGCCTGGAGTGAAGGGTCTGGGGCCAACGTCCTGACTTTC
TRBV5-1	TRBJ2-7	-	11	-	CASSLHDEQYF	TGCGCCAGCAGCTTGCACGACGAGCAGTACTTC
TRBV10-3	TRBJ2-2	-	14	-	CAISTEWNTGELFF	TGTGCCATCAGTACTGAATGGAACACCGGGGAGCTGTTTTTT
TRBV19	TRBJ2-1	-	16	-	CASSIGVSSSRCEQFF	TGTGCCAGTAGTATAGGGGTTAGCTCCTCAAGGTGTGAGCAGTTCTTC
TRBV6-1	TRBJ2-7	-	14	-	CASIEGRVAYEQYF	TGTGCCAGCATCGAAGGTCGGGTCGCCTACGAGCAGTACTTC
TRBV7-2	TRBJ2-3	-	16	-	CASSLVGVRLTDTQYF	TGTGCCAGCAGCTTAGTAGGGGTTCGGCTCACAGATACGCAGTATTTT
TRBV30	TRBJ2-1	-	12	-	CVGEWGYNEQFF	TGTGTGGGGGAGTGGGGATACAATGAGCAGTTCTTC
TRBV27	TRBJ2-1	-	9	-	CASGSRQFF	TGTGCCAGCGGCAGTAGGCAGTTCTTC
TRBV27	TRBJ2-7	TRBD2	13	-	CASSYSGRNEQYF	TGTGCCAGCAGTTACAGCGGGAGGAACGAGCAGTACTTC
TRBV9	TRBJ2-3	TRBD2	15	-	CASSVGGRATDTQYF	TGTGCCAGCAGCGTAGGCGGGAGGGCCACAGATACGCAGTATTTT
TRBV27	TRBJ2-7	TRBD1	16	-	CASSLRQGVSFDEQYF	TGTGCCAGCAGTTTAAGACAGGGTGTCTCTTTCGACGAGCAGTACTTC
TRBV19	TRBJ1-1	TRBD1	13	-	CASAGGAYTEAFF	TGTGCCAGCGCAGGGGGCGCCTACACTGAAGCTTTCTTT